One sample yielded the 10 T cell receptor beta chains listed below, sequenced in a study of T cells after yellow fever vaccination (dated by TCRdb to about 2019). The library was obtained by 5' RACE. The sequencing machine was an Illumina HiSeq 2500. TCRdb applied fastp at Q25 and MiXCR to the public reads, then kept only in-frame beta chains. Rows are unified per CDR3 protein, each entry keeping the most common DNA and genes. The sample profile shows about 300,000 distinct CDR3 sequences; around 6.8% of them were found once. The ten largest clones take up 15% to 20% of the sample. Per the publication, the treatment or condition label means: live attenuated yellow fever vaccine strain. The source material was PBMCs, sampled about 41 days after the first yellow fever vaccination. The origin of the receptors is a man aged 18 to 29 who received the YFV17D yellow fever vaccine.

There are many counts of this clonotype. J is TRBJ2-2 and V is TRBV15; 8 bases are a match to TRBD1. This CDR3 is 16 amino acids long. CDR1 and CDR2 (germline): LNHNV, YYDKDF (reference sequence). V lost 4 bases, J lost 3 bases, and 7 bases stayed unmatched. CDR3 region: CATSKQTGADTGELFF. As DNA, the CDR3 is TGTGCCACCAGCAAACAGACAGGGGCGGACACCGGGGAGCTGTTTTTT.

This chain links TRBV6-2 or TRBV6-3 with TRBJ2-1; D may be TRBD2 (6 bases). Trimming stripped 7 bases from V and 9 bases from J, with 13 bases between. Germline CDR1 and CDR2: MNHEY and SVGEGT. This CDR3 has 12 residues. The CDR3 region is CASTRGLGEQFF. CDR3 DNA sequence: TGTGCCAGCACGCGGGGTCTGGGTGAGCAGTTCTTC.

The genes are TRBV28 and TRBJ2-5, with TRBD1 matching 8 bases. Germline trimming cut 5 bases from V and 2 bases from J; bases unmatched to any gene: 7. CDR1 is MDHEN and CDR2 is SYDVKM in the germline V gene. The CDR3 runs to 15 residues. The CDR3 here is CASSRFRGQQETQYF. The CDR3 DNA reads TGTGCCAGCAGTCGATTCAGGGGGCAACAAGAGACCCAGTACTTC.

Only a few counts were recorded for this clonotype. The chain combines TRBV12-3 or TRBV12-4 with TRBJ1-5; D is perhaps TRBD1 (6 bases). V lost 7 bases and J lost 2, with 9 bases in between. This CDR3 region has 13 residues. The DNA for the CDR3 is TGTGCCAGCAAGGGGGGTGGCAATCAGCCCCAGCATTTT. It encodes CASKGGGNQPQHF.

Many counts were recorded for this clonotype. This sequence joins TRBV4-2 and TRBJ1-4, with unresolved D. Trimming removed 4 bases at V and 8 bases at J, with 8 bases between. The germline gives CDR1 LGHNA, CDR2 YNFKEQ. The CDR3 sequence is 12 residues long. CDR3 protein: CASSPPGEKLFF. For the CDR3, the DNA is TGTGCCAGCAGCCCCCCGGGGGAAAAACTGTTTTTT.

The chain couples TRBV25-1 to TRBJ1-3; D ambiguous. The length of the CDR3 is 12 residues. V lost 5 bases to trimming and J lost 4 bases, with 6 bases between them. Per the germline V gene, CDR1 is MGHDK and CDR2 is SYGVNS. The CDR3 region is CASSTGGNTIYF. CDR3 bases: TGTGCCAGCAGTACCGGGGGAAACACCATATATTTT.

V usage is TRBV7-2 and J usage is TRBJ2-3, with TRBD2 identical over 9 bases. Looked up from germline, CDR1 is SGHTA and CDR2 is FQGNSA. This CDR3 region has 15 residues. With V trimmed by 5 bases and J by 6 bases, 9 bases remained unmatched. CDR3 nucleotides: TGTGCCAGCAGCCTAAAGCGGGGGGATTTGGATACGCAGTATTTT. It encodes CASSLKRGDLDTQYF.

This clonotype has just a few counts. V usage is TRBV19 and J usage is TRBJ2-5, with unresolved D. This CDR3 is built from 11 residues. From germline, CDR1 is LNHDA and CDR2 SQIVND (reference sequence). The ends were cut back, 11 bases at V and 5 bases at J, with 12 bases in the middle. The CDR3 sequence: CAVRARETQYF. The CDR3, as DNA: TGTGCCGTTCGAGCAAGGGAGACCCAGTACTTC.

The chain combines TRBV6-2 or TRBV6-3 with TRBJ1-5, with TRBD1 as a possible D gene (6 bases). This CDR3 comprises 13 residues. Germline V CDR1 and CDR2: MNHEY, SVGEGT. Deletions cut 2 bases from V and 4 bases from J, with 6 bases between. The CDR3 coding sequence is TGTGCCAGCAGTTACCAGGGGAATCAGCCCCAGCATTTT. Its protein is CASSYQGNQPQHF.

This chain links TRBV10-3 with TRBJ1-2; D unclear. The V end was cut by 4 bases, the J end by 4 bases, with 7 bases between. The germline V gene encodes CDR1 ENHRY and CDR2 SYGVKD. The CDR3 is made up of 12 amino acids. The CDR3: CAISGLIYGYTF. CDR3 nucleotide sequence: TGTGCCATCAGTGGACTCATCTATGGCTACACCTTC.